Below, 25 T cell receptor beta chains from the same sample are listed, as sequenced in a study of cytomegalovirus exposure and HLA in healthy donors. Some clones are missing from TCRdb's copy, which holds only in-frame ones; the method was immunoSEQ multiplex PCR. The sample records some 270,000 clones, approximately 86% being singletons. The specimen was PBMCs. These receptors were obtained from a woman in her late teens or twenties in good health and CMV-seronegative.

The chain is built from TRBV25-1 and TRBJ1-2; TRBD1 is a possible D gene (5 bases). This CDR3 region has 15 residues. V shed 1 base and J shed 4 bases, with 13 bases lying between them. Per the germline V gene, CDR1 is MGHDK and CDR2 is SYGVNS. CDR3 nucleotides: TGTGCCAGCAGTGAATTGGGTGCGACAGTCTATGGCTACACCTTC. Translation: CASSELGATVYGYTF.

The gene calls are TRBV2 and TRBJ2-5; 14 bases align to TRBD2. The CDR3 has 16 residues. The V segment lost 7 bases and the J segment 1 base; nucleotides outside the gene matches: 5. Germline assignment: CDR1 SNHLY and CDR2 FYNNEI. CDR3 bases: TGTGCCAGCAACGGACTAGCGGGGGGCCTCCAAGAGACCCAGTACTTC. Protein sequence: CASNGLAGGLQETQYF. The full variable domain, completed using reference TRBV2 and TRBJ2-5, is EPEVTQTPSHQVTQMGQEVILRCVPISNHLYFYWYRQILGQKVEFLVSFYNNEISEKSEIFDDQFSVERPDGSNFTLKIRSTKLEDSAMYFCASNGLAGGLQETQYFGPGTRLLVL.

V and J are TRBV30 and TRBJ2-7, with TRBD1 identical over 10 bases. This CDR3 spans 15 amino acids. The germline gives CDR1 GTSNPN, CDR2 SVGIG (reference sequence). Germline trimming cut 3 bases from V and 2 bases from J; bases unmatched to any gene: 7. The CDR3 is CAWSGRTGGAYEQYF. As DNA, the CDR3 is TGTGCCTGGAGCGGGAGGACAGGGGGGGCCTACGAGCAGTACTTC.

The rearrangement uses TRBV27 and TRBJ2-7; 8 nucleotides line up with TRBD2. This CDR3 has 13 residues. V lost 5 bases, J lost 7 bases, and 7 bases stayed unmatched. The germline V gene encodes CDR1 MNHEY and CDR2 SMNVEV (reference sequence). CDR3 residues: CASSREGRGEQYF. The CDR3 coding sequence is TGTGCCAGCAGTCGGGAGGGCCGCGGAGAGCAGTACTTC.

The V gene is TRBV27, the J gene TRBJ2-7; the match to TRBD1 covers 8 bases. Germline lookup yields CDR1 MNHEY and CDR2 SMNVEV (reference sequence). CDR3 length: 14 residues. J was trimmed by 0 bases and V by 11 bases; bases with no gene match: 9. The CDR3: CAASPGTGSYEQYF. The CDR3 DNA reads TGTGCCGCCTCCCCCGGGACAGGCTCCTACGAGCAGTACTTC.

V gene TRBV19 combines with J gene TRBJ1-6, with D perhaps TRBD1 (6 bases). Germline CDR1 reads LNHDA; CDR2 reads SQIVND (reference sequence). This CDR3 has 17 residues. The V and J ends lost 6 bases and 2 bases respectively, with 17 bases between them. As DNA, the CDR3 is TGTGCCAGTAGGGACACAGGGATCGGAACCTATAATTCACCCCTCCACTTT. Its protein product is CASRDTGIGTYNSPLHF.

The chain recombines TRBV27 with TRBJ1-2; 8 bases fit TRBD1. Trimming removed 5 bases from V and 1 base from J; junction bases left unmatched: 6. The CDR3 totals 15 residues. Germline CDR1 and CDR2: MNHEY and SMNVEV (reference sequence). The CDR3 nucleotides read TGTGCCAGCAGTATGGGACAGGCAGTTAACTATGGCTACACCTTC. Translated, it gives CASSMGQAVNYGYTF.

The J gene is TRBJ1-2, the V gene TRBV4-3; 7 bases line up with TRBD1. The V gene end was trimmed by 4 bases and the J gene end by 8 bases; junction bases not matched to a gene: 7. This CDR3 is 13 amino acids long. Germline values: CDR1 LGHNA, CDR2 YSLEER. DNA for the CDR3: TGCGCCAGCAGCCGGAATACAGGGGACGGCTACACCTTC. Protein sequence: CASSRNTGDGYTF.

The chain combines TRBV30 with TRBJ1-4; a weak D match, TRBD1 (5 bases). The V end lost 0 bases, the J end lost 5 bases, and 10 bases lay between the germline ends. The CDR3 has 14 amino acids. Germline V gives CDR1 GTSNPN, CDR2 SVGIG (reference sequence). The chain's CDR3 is CAWSVGQGNEKLFF. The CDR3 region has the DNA TGTGCCTGGAGTGTCGGCCAGGGAAATGAAAAACTGTTTTTT.

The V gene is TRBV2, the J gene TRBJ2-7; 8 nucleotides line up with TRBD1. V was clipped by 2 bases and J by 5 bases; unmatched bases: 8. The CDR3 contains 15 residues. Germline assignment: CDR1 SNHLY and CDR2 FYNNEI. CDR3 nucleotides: TGTGCCAGCAGTGAAAGCCGACAGGGGATAGACGAGCAGTACTTC. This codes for CASSESRQGIDEQYF.

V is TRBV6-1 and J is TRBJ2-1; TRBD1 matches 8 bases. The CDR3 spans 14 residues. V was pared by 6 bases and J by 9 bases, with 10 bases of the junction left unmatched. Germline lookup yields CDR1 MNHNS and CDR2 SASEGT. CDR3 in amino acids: CASREIQGVSEQFF. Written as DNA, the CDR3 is TGTGCCAGCAGAGAAATACAGGGGGTGAGTGAGCAGTTCTTC.

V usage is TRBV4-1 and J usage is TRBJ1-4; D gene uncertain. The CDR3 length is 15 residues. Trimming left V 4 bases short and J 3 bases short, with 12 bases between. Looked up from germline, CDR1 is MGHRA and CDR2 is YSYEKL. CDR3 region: CASSPGSASNEKLFF. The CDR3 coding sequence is TGCGCCAGCAGCCCCGGGTCTGCGTCTAATGAAAAACTGTTTTTT.

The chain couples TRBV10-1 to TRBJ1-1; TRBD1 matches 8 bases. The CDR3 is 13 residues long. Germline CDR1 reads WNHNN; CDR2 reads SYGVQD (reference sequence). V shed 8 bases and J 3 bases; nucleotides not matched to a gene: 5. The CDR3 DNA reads TGCGCCAGCTGGGACAGGTGGGACACTGAAGCTTTCTTT. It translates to CASWDRWDTEAFF.

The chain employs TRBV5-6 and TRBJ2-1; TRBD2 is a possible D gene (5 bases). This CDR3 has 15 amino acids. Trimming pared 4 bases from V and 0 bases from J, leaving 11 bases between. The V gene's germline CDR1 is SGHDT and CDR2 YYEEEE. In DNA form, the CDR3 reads TGTGCCAGCAGCCGCGGACTTAGCTCCTACAATGAGCAGTTCTTC. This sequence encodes CASSRGLSSYNEQFF.

Here the CDR3 reads CASSQEHGEPSDTQYF. CDR3 DNA: TGCGCCAGCAGCCAAGAACATGGAGAACCCTCAGATACGCAGTATTTT. This rearrangement joins TRBV4-3 to TRBJ2-3; D gene ambiguous. This CDR3 is 16 amino acids long. Germline CDR1 LGHNA, CDR2 YSLEER. The V end was cut by 0 bases, the J end by 4 bases, with 14 bases between.

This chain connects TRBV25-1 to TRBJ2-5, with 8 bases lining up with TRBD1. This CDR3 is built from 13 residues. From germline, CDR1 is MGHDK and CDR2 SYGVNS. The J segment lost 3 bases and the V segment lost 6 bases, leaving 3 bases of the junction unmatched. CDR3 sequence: CASSETGEETQYF. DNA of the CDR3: TGTGCCAGCAGCGAGACAGGGGAAGAGACCCAGTACTTC.

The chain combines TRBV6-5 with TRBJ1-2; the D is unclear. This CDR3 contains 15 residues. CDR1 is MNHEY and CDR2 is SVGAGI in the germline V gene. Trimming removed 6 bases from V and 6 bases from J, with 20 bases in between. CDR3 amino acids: CASSPLARGFHGYTF. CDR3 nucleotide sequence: TGTGCCAGCAGCCCTTTAGCCCGAGGGTTCCATGGCTACACCTTC.

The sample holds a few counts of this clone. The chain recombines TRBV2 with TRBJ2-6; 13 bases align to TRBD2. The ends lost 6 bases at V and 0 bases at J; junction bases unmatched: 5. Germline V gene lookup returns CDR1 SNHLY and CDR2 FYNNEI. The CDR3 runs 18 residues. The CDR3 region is CASSELAGGFSGANVLTF. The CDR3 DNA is TGTGCCAGCAGCGAACTAGCGGGGGGGTTCTCTGGGGCCAACGTCCTGACTTTC.

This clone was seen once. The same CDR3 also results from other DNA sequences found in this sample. The CDR3 region is CASSLGQGNYGYTF. The CDR3 DNA follows: TGTGCCAGCAGCTTAGGACAGGGGAACTATGGCTACACCTTC. The chain combines TRBV7-9 with TRBJ1-2, with 8 bases lining up with TRBD1. The ends lost 1 base at V and 2 bases at J; junction bases unmatched: 0. The germline CDR1 and CDR2 sequences are SEHNR and FQNEAQ (reference sequence). The CDR3 totals 14 residues.

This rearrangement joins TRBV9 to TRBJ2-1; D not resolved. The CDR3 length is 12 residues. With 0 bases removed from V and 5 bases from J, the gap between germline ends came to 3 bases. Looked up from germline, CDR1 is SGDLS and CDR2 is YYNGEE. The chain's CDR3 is CASSVVNNEQFF. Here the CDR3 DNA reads TGTGCCAGCAGCGTAGTAAACAATGAGCAGTTCTTC.

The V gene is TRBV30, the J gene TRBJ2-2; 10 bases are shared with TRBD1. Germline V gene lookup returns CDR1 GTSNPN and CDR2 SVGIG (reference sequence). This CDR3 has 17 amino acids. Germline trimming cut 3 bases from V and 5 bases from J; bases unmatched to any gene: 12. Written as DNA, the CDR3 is TGTGCCTGGAGCGTCCGGACAGGGGGTTTTAGGACCGGGGAGCTGTTTTTT. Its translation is CAWSVRTGGFRTGELFF.

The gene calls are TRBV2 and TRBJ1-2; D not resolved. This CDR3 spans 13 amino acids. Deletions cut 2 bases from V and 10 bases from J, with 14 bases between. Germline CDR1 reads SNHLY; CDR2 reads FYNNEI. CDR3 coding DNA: TGTGCCAGCAGTGAACGGTACGGGAGATACTACACCTTC. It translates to CASSERYGRYYTF.

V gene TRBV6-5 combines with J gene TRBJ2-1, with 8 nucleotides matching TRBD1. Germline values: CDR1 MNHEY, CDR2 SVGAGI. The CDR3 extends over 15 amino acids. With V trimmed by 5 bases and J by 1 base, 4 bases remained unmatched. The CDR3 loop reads CASSTGGLSYNEQFF. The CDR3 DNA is TGTGCCAGCAGTACAGGGGGTTTGTCCTACAATGAGCAGTTCTTC.

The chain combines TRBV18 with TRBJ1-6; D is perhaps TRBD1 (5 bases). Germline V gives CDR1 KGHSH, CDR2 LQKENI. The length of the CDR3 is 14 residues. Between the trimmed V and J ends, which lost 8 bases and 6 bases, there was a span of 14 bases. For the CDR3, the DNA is TGTGCCAGCCTACCGGGGGGAGGTAATTCACCCCTCCACTTT. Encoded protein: CASLPGGGNSPLHF.

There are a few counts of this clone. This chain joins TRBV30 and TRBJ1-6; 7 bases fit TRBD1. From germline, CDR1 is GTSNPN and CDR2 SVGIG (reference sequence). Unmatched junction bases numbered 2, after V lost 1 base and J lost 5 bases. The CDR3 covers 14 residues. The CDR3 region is CAWSEGQDNSPLHF. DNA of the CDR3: TGTGCCTGGAGTGAAGGACAGGATAATTCACCCCTCCACTTT.